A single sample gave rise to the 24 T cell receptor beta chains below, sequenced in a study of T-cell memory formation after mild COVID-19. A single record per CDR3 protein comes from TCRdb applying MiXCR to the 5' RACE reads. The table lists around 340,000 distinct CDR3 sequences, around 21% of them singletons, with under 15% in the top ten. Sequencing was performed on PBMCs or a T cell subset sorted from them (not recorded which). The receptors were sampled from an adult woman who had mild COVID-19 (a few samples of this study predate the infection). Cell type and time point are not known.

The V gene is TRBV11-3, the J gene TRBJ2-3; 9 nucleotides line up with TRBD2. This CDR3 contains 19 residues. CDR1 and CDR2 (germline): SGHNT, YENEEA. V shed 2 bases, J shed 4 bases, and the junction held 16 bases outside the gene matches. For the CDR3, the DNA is TGTGCCAGCAGCTTATCCCCGGTCGCCCAGCGGGAGGTTCCAGATACGCAGTATTTT. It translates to CASSLSPVAQREVPDTQYF.

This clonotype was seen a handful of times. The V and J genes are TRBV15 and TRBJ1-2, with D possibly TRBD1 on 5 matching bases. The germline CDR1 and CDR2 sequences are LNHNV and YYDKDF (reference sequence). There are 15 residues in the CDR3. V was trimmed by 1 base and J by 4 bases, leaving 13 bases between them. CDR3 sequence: CATSRAMGEAYGYTF. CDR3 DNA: TGTGCCACCAGCAGAGCCATGGGGGAAGCCTATGGCTACACCTTC.

This CDR3 reads CASSPTFGTGELFF. The CDR3 DNA sequence: TGTGCCAGCAGCCCAACATTTGGTACCGGGGAGCTGTTTTTT. This chain connects TRBV7-8 to TRBJ2-2, with no clear D. The V gene lost 5 bases and the J gene lost 5 bases, with 12 bases spanning the gap. Germline CDR1 is SGHVS and CDR2 is FQNEAQ. The CDR3 consists of 14 residues.

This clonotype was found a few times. CDR3 in DNA: TGTGCCAGCAGTTTAGTTCCGGGTAGCACAGATACGCAGTATTTT. Its translation: CASSLVPGSTDTQYF. The rearrangement joins TRBV12-3 or TRBV12-4 to TRBJ2-3; no definite D call. Trimming took 1 base from V and 0 from J, leaving 8 bases between them. The CDR3 covers 15 residues.

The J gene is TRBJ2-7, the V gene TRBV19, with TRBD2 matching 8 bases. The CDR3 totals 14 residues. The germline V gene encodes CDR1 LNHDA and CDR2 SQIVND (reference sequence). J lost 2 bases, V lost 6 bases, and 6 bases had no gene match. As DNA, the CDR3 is TGTGCCAGTAGCCTGACTAGCGAACCCTACGAGCAGTACTTC. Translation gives CASSLTSEPYEQYF. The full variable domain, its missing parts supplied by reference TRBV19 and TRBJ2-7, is DGGITQSPKYLFRKEGQNVTLSCEQNLNHDAMYWYRQDPGQGLRLIYYSQIVNDFQKGDIAEGYSVSREKKESFPLTVTSAQKNPTAFYLCASSLTSEPYEQYFGPGTRLTVT.

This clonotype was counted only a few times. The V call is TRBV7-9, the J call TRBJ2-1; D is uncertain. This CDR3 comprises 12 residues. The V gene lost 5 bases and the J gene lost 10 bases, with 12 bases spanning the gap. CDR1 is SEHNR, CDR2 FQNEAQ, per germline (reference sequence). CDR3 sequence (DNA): TGTGCCAGCAGCCCAATTGCGGTGGAGCAGTTCTTC. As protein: CASSPIAVEQFF.

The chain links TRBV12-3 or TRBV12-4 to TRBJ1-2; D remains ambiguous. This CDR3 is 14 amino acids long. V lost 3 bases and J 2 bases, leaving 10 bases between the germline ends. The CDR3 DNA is TGTGCCAGCAGTTTGGCCAGCTCAAACTATGGCTACACCTTC. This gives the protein CASSLASSNYGYTF.

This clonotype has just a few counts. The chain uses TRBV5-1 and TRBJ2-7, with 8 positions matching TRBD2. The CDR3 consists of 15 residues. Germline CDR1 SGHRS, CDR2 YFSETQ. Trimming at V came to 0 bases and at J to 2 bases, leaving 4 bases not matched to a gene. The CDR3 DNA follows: TGCGCCAGCAGCTTGGAGATAGCGGGAACCTACGAGCAGTACTTC. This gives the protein CASSLEIAGTYEQYF.

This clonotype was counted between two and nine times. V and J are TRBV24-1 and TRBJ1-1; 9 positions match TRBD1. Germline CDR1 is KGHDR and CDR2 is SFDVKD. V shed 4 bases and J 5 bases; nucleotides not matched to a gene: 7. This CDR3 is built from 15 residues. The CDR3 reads CATSDSGQGWTEAFF. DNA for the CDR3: TGTGCCACCAGTGACTCAGGACAGGGGTGGACTGAAGCTTTCTTT.

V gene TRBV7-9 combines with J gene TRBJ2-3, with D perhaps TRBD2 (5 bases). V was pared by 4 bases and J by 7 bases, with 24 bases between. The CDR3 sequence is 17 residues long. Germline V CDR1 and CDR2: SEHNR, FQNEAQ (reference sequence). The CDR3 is CASSSRTGFENRYTQYF. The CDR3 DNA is TGTGCCAGCAGCTCACGCACGGGGTTCGAAAATAGGTATACGCAGTATTTT.

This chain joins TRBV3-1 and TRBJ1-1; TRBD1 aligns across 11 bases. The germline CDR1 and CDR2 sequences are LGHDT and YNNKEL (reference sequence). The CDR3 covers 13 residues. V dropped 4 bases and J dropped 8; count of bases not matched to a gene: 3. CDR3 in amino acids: CASSRGTGGEAFF. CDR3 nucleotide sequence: TGTGCCAGCAGCCGAGGGACAGGGGGAGAAGCTTTCTTT.

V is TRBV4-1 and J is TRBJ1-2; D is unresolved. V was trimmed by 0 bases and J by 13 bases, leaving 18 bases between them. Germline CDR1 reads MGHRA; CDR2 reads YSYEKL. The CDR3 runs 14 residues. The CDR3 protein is CASSQDQRLQRLTF. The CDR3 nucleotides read TGCGCCAGCAGCCAAGATCAGAGGTTACAGCGACTCACCTTC.

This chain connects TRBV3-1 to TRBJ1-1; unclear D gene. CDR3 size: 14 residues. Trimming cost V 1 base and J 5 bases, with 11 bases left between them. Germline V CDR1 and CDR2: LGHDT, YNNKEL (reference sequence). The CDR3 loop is CASSQAAGRTEAFF. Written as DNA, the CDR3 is TGTGCCAGCAGCCAAGCGGCGGGAAGGACTGAAGCTTTCTTT.

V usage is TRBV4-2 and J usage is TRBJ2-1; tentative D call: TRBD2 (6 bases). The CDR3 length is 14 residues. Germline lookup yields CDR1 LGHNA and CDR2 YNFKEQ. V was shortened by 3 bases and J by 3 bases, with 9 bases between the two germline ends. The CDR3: CASSHRRDYNEQFF. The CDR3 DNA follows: TGTGCCAGCAGCCATCGGAGGGACTACAATGAGCAGTTCTTC.

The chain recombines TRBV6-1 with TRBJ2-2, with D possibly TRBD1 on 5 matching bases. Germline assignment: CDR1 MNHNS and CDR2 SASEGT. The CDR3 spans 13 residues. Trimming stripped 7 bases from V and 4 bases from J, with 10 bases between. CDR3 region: CASIGHGTGELFF. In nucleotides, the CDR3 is TGTGCCAGCATTGGACACGGCACCGGGGAGCTGTTTTTT.

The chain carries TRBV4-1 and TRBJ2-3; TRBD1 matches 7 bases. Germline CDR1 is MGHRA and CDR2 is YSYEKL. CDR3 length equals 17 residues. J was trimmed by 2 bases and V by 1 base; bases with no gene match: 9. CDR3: CASSQGLGQRNTDTQYF. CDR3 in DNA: TGCGCCAGCAGCCAAGGTCTGGGACAGAGAAACACAGATACGCAGTATTTT.

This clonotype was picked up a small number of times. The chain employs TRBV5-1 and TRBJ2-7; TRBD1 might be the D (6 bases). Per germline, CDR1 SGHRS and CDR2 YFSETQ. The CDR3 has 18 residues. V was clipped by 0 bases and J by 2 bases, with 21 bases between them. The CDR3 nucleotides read TGCGCCAGCAGCTTGGAAGCCCACGGGACATTGATTACCTACGAGCAGTACTTC. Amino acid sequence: CASSLEAHGTLITYEQYF.

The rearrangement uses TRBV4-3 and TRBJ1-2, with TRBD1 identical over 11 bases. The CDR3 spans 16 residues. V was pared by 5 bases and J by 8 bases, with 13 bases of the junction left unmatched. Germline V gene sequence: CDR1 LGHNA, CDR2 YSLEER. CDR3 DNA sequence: TGCGCCAGCAGCTACGGTTATCAGGACAGGGGGCGCGGCTACACCTTC. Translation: CASSYGYQDRGRGYTF.

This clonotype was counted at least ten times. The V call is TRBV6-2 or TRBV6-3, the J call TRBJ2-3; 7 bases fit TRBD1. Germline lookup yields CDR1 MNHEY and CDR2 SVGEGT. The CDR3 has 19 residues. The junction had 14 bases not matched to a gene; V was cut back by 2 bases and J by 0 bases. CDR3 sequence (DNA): TGTGCCAGCAGTTACGACCGGGACAGCCCCGGGATCAGCACAGATACGCAGTATTTT. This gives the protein CASSYDRDSPGISTDTQYF.

As DNA, the CDR3 is TGTGCCAGCACGAATTTAGATGAGCAGTTCTTC. Protein: CASTNLDEQFF. The chain uses TRBV12-3 or TRBV12-4 and TRBJ2-1, with D unclear. The CDR3 is 11 amino acids. With 7 bases removed from V and 8 bases from J, the gap between germline ends came to 9 bases.

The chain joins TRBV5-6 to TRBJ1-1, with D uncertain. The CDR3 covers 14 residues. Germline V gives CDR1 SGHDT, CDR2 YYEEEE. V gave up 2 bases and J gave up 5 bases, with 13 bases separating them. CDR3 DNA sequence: TGTGCCAGCAGCTTCTTCGCGGGGAAAACTGAAGCTTTCTTT. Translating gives CASSFFAGKTEAFF.

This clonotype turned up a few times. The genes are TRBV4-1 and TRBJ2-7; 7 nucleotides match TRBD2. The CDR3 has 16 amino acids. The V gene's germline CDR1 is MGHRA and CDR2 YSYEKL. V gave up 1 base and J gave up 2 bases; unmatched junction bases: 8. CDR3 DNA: TGCGCCAGCAGCCAAGGGCGGGAGACCGTTACCTACGAGCAGTACTTC. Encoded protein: CASSQGRETVTYEQYF.

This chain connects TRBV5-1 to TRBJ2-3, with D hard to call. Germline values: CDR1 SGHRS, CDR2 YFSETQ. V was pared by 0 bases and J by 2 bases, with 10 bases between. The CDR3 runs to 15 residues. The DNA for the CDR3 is TGCGCCAGCAGCTTGGAACTATCTATCACAGATACGCAGTATTTT. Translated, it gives CASSLELSITDTQYF.

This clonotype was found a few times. The CDR3 here is CASSYGEGEQFF. DNA for the CDR3: TGTGCCAGCAGTTACGGAGAGGGTGAGCAGTTCTTC. This chain uses TRBV6-2 or TRBV6-3 with TRBJ2-1; D might be TRBD2 (5 bases). The CDR3 consists of 12 residues. Germline CDR1 and CDR2: MNHEY and SVGEGT. V shed 2 bases and J shed 9 bases, with 8 bases lying between them.